This entry features one T cell receptor (beta chain) sequence. The antigen remains undetermined. The TCRbeta library was prepared with unique molecular identifiers. TCRdb re-called the PCR reads with MiXCR, one entry per CDR3 protein. The sample consists of 900,000 or so distinct CDR3 sequences, under 20% of them appearing once. The sample comes from a study of T-cell reconstitution after alpha-beta-depleted transplantation in children. Findings of the study overall: Alpha-beta T cells present about two months after transplant were reported to originate from several hundred expanded graft clones. T-cell numbers and diversity one year post-transplant derived largely from freshly generated T cells. Several patients had high TCRbeta diversity at day 60; it came from surviving recipient T cells and thymic progenitors.

This CDR3 is 14 amino acids long. The V gene's germline CDR1 is SQVTM and CDR2 ANQGSEA. Trimming took 3 bases from V and 1 from J; bases not matched to a gene: 2. The gene calls are TRBV29-1 and TRBJ2-5, with 10 bases aligning to TRBD1. The sequencing here drew on PBMCs, mostly from graft donor cells, taken 360 days after TCRalphabeta/CD19-depleted stem cell transplant. The TCR was taken from a male patient aged 10 to 17 who had a stem cell transplant for acute lymphoblastic leukemia, so the T cells may come from the graft donor. This CDR3 reads CSVDRDRGQETQYF. The CDR3 DNA sequence: TGCAGCGTTGATCGGGACAGGGGCCAAGAGACCCAGTACTTC. The full variable domain, its missing parts supplied by reference TRBV29-1 and TRBJ2-5, is SAVISQKPSRDICQRGTSLTIQCQVDSQVTMMFWYRQQPGQSLTLIATANQGSEATYESGFVIDKFPISRPNLTFSTLTVSNMSPEDSSIYLCSVDRDRGQETQYFGPGTRLLVL.